The following is a T cell receptor beta chain sequence with its context. This entry belongs to a study of long-term antiretroviral therapy in people with HIV. Samples were assayed with immunoSEQ v3.0 at survey level. Sequencing used immunoSEQ multiplex PCR; TCRdb keeps in-frame clones, though not all of them. The sample records about 24,000 clones, around 80% being singletons. CDR3 length equals 13 residues. CDR1 SGHRS and CDR2 YFSETQ come from the germline V gene. Trimming stripped 0 bases from V and 5 bases from J, with 8 bases between. The clonotype was recovered from a man between 50 and 59 years old with HIV. Here the sequenced sample was unsorted PBMCs, taken 3 years after starting antiretroviral therapy. The J gene is TRBJ2-5, the V gene TRBV5-1; no firm D call. The CDR3: CASSLGQHETQYF. The DNA of the CDR3 is TGCGCCAGCAGCTTGGGTCAGCACGAGACCCAGTACTTC.